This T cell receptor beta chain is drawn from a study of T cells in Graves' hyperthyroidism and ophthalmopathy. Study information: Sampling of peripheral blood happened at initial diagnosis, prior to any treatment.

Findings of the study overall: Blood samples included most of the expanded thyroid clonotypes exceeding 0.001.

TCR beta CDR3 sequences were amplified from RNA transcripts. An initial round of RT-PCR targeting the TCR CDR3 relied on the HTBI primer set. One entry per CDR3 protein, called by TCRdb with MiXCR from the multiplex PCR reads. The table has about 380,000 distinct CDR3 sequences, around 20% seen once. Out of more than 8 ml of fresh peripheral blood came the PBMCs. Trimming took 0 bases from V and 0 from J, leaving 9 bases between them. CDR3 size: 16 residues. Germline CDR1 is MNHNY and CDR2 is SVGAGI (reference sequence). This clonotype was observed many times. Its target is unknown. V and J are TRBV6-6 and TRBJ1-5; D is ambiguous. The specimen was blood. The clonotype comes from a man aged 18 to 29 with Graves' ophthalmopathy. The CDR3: CASSYSPGASNQPQHF. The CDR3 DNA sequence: TGTGCCAGCAGTTACTCCCCAGGAGCTAGCAATCAGCCCCAGCATTTT.